This entry lists 9 T cell receptor beta chains sequenced from one sample in a study of blood T cell repertoires in COVID-19. Method: immunoSEQ multiplex PCR; TCRdb's copy keeps in-frame clones and lacks some. The sample has more than 350,000 clones, more than 80% seen once; the top ten hold 1%. Sequenced input: PBMCs or T cells enriched from blood (not recorded which). The receptors derive from a man in his late teens or twenties who had recovered from COVID-19.

On this clone itself: The junction departs from the called germline gene at one end, perhaps through a read error. This chain uses TRBV4-3 with TRBJ1-2, with TRBD1 matching 7 bases. Germline CDR1 is LGHNA and CDR2 is YSLEER. The CDR3 contains 15 residues. CDR3 nucleotide sequence: TGCGCCAGCAGTCAAGGGATCACAGGGGTGGGTGGCTACACCTTC. Its translation is CASSQGITGVGGYTF.

Only one count was recorded for this clone. The rearrangement uses TRBV7-8 and TRBJ1-1; D gene unclear. The CDR3 is made up of 14 amino acids. V lost 7 bases and J 0 bases, leaving 12 bases between the germline ends. Germline CDR1 SGHVS, CDR2 FQNEAQ. CDR3: CASTWARLNTEAFF. In nucleotides, the CDR3 is TGTGCCAGCACGTGGGCCCGACTGAACACTGAAGCTTTCTTT.

The chain uses TRBV6-5 and TRBJ2-3, with 10 bases aligning to TRBD1. Germline loops: CDR1 MNHEY, CDR2 SVGAGI. V dropped 7 bases and J dropped 4; count of bases not matched to a gene: 5. The CDR3 length is 14 residues. The CDR3 loop is CASIPTGGADTQYF. The CDR3 DNA sequence: TGTGCCAGCATCCCGACAGGGGGCGCAGATACGCAGTATTTT.

This chain joins TRBV6-4 and TRBJ1-1; D is unclear. This CDR3 contains 13 residues. The V and J ends lost 6 bases and 2 bases respectively, with 10 bases between them. Germline V gives CDR1 MRHNA, CDR2 SNTAGT. In nucleotides, the CDR3 is TGTGCCAGCAGGATCGCGGGAAACACTGAAGCTTTCTTT. This translates into CASRIAGNTEAFF.

This clone has just one count. V is TRBV28 and J is TRBJ1-1; a possible D gene is TRBD1 (6 bases). There are 14 residues in the CDR3. V shed 6 bases and J shed 5 bases, with 16 bases lying between them. Germline CDR1 reads MDHEN; CDR2 reads SYDVKM. CDR3 region: CASRSGDIRTEAFF. The CDR3 DNA follows: TGTGCCAGCAGAAGCGGGGACATAAGAACTGAAGCTTTCTTT. Full variable domain (rest looked up from reference TRBV28 and TRBJ1-1): DVKVTQSSRYLVKRTGEKVFLECVQDMDHENMFWYRQDPGLGLRLIYFSYDVKMKEKGDIPEGYSVSREKKERFSLILESASTNQTSMYLCASRSGDIRTEAFFGQGTRLTVV.

The chain couples TRBV18 to TRBJ2-5, with D uncertain. This CDR3 contains 14 residues. The germline V gene has CDR1 KGHSH and CDR2 LQKENI. The germline V and J ends were trimmed by 6 bases and 5 bases, with 16 bases remaining between them. CDR3 nucleotides: TGTGCCAGCTCCACCTTCCCCGGGTTGGAGACCCAGTACTTC. It encodes CASSTFPGLETQYF.

The rearrangement uses TRBV19 and TRBJ2-7, with D maybe TRBD1 (7 bases). V lost 5 bases, J lost 2 bases, and 10 bases lay in between. Per the germline V gene, CDR1 is LNHDA and CDR2 is SQIVND (reference sequence). The CDR3 extends over 13 amino acids. The CDR3 nucleotides are TGTGCCAGTAGTTTCAGGGGGGCCTACGAGCAGTACTTC. Protein sequence: CASSFRGAYEQYF.

This clone appeared once. This rearrangement joins TRBV6-5 to TRBJ2-3; D unresolved. Germline loops: CDR1 MNHEY, CDR2 SVGAGI. V was clipped by 4 bases and J by 6 bases, with 11 bases between them. The CDR3 has 13 amino acids. The CDR3 region is CASSLFTMDTQYF. CDR3 nucleotides: TGTGCCAGCAGTTTATTCACTATGGATACGCAGTATTTT.

CDR3 sequence: CASSLSGAVHEQFF. The CDR3 coding sequence is TGTGCCAGCAGCTTAAGTGGAGCAGTTCATGAGCAGTTCTTC. The chain combines TRBV7-2 with TRBJ2-1; D unresolved. Per germline, CDR1 SGHTA and CDR2 FQGNSA. The CDR3 is 14 residues long. The germline V and J ends were trimmed by 2 bases and 8 bases, with 13 bases remaining between them. The complete variable domain, with remaining parts taken from reference TRBV7-2 and TRBJ2-1, reads GAGVSQSPSNKVTEKGKDVELRCDPISGHTALYWYRQSLGQGLEFLIYFQGNSAPDKSGLPSDRFSAERTGGSVSTLTIQRTQQEDSAVYLCASSLSGAVHEQFFGPGTRLTVL.